Described below is a single TCR beta chain sequence and its context. Some clones are missing from TCRdb's copy, which holds only in-frame ones; the method was immunoSEQ multiplex PCR. The data show around 78,000 clones, around nine tenths seen once. The source of the sample is a study of blood T cell repertoires in COVID-19. Across the study: Samples taken during acute and convalescent COVID-19 were collected in the United States, Italy and Spain.

The clonotype originates from a woman in her sixties or seventies with acute or convalescent COVID-19. Sequencing was carried out using peripheral blood.

DNA for the CDR3: TGTGCCAGCAGCTATAATACGGCGACTAGGACTAACTATGGCTACACCTTC. This sequence encodes CASSYNTATRTNYGYTF. The V call is TRBV7-2, the J call TRBJ1-2; the D is unclear. This CDR3 has 17 amino acids. Germline V lookup: CDR1 SGHTA, CDR2 FQGNSA. The V gene lost 4 bases and the J gene lost 0 bases, with 18 bases spanning the gap.